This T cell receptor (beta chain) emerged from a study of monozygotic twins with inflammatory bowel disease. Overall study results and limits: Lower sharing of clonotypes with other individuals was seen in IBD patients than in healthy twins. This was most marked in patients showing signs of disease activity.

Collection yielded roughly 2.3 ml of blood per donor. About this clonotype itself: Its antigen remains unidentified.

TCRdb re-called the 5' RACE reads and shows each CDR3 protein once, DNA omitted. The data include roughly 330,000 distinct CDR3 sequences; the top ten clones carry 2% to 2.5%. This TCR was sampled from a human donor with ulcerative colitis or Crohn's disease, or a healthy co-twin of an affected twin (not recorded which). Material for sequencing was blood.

CDR3 region: CASSPTGLAGADTQYF. This chain connects TRBV14 to TRBJ2-3; the TCRdb call, TRBD2, lacks DNA for checking. The germline gives CDR1 SGHDN, CDR2 FVKESK. The CDR3 is 16 amino acids.